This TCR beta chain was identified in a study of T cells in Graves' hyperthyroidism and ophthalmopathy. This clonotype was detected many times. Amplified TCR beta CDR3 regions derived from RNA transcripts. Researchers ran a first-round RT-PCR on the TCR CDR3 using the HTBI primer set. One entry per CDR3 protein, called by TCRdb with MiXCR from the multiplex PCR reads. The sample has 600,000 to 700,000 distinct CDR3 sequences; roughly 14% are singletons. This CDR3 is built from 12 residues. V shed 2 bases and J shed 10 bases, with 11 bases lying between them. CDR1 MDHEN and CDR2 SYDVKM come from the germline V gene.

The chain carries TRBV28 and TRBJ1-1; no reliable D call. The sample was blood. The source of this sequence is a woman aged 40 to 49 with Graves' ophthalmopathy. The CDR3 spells CASSLDKVGAFF. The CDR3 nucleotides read TGTGCCAGCAGTTTAGATAAGGTTGGAGCTTTCTTT.